This T cell receptor beta chain stems from a study of blood T cells in healthy people across ages. Germline loops: CDR1 SQVTM, CDR2 ANQGSEA. V dropped 3 bases and J dropped 7 bases, with 12 bases sitting between them. CDR3 length: 12 amino acids. This clonotype was picked up many times. Then a second PCR, running roughly 7 to 11 cycles, was carried out with a sample-barcoded 5' primer and a J-beta primer mix. One entry per CDR3 protein results from TCRdb running MiXCR on the 5' RACE reads. This table has 700,000 or so distinct CDR3 sequences, about 20% appearing once. The study drew donors from healthy Caucasian individuals in Russia aged about 6 to 100. Every participating donor contributed about 10 milliliters of peripheral blood through a draw. No fewer than 5.5 micrograms of total RNA were isolated from every sample.

This receptor was taken from a man in his 70s in good health. Sample: blood. The gene calls are TRBV29-1 and TRBJ1-1; possibly TRBD1 for D (6 bases). The CDR3: CSVDRGFVEAFF. The CDR3 DNA follows: TGCAGCGTTGATAGGGGGTTCGTTGAAGCTTTCTTT.